Listed here are 16 T cell receptor beta chains from one sample, sequenced in a study of T cell repertoires and HLA-DP antigens. TCRdb's copy holds only in-frame clones and misses some; the assay was immunoSEQ multiplex PCR. The sample contains about 73,000 clones, around 80% of which appear only once. Their antigen targets remain unknown. Source material: CD4+ T cells from PBMCs. All receptors come from a man in his 60s in good health and CMV-seronegative.

The chain combines TRBV5-5 with TRBJ2-3, with D perhaps TRBD1 (6 bases). The CDR3 sequence is 16 residues long. The V and J ends lost 0 bases and 0 bases respectively, with 11 bases between them. Germline CDR1 is SGHKS and CDR2 is YYEKEE (reference sequence). The chain's CDR3 is CASSLGTAASTDTQYF. CDR3 bases: TGTGCCAGCAGCTTGGGGACAGCTGCTAGCACAGATACGCAGTATTTT.

This sequence joins TRBV10-3 and TRBJ2-5; D is unresolved. The germline V gene encodes CDR1 ENHRY and CDR2 SYGVKD. V was shortened by 3 bases and J by 4 bases, with 12 bases between the two germline ends. The CDR3 length is 14 residues. DNA of the CDR3: TGTGCCATCAGTGAACGACGCGGTATAGAGACCCAGTACTTC. Translation gives CAISERRGIETQYF.

The chain links TRBV7-9 to TRBJ1-1; D is possibly TRBD1 (6 bases). Germline V gives CDR1 SEHNR, CDR2 FQNEAQ (reference sequence). CDR3 length equals 12 residues. V was shortened by 5 bases and J by 9 bases, with 13 bases between the two germline ends. The CDR3 reads CASSREQGKAFF. The CDR3 region has the DNA TGTGCCAGCAGCCGAGAACAGGGAAAAGCTTTCTTT.

The V gene is TRBV6-6, the J gene TRBJ2-2; TRBD2 matches 10 bases. The germline V gene encodes CDR1 MNHNY and CDR2 SVGAGI (reference sequence). V lost 7 bases, J lost 8 bases, and 7 bases stayed unmatched. The CDR3 is made up of 14 amino acids. In DNA, the CDR3 is TGTGCCAGCAATCGAGCGGGAGGGCCGGGGGAGCTGTTTTTT. Its protein is CASNRAGGPGELFF.

This chain links TRBV5-8 with TRBJ1-5, with D tentatively TRBD1 (5 bases). The V end lost 1 base, the J end lost 7 bases, and 9 bases lay between the germline ends. Germline CDR1 is SGHTS and CDR2 is YDEGEE. CDR3 length: 13 amino acids. CDR3 bases: TGTGCCAGCAGCTTGATGGGGGAGCAGCCCCAGCATTTT. It translates to CASSLMGEQPQHF.

This chain links TRBV28 with TRBJ2-1, with 12 bases that match TRBD2. The CDR3 spans 16 residues. Germline V gives CDR1 MDHEN, CDR2 SYDVKM. The J segment lost 6 bases and the V segment lost 7 bases, leaving 10 bases of the junction unmatched. CDR3 in amino acids: CASKLAGGPRVNEQFF. The CDR3 coding sequence is TGTGCCAGCAAACTAGCGGGGGGACCCCGGGTCAATGAGCAGTTCTTC. The full variable domain, with the rest looked up from reference TRBV28 and TRBJ2-1, is DVKVTQSSRYLVKRTGEKVFLECVQDMDHENMFWYRQDPGLGLRLIYFSYDVKMKEKGDIPEGYSVSREKKERFSLILESASTNQTSMYLCASKLAGGPRVNEQFFGPGTRLTVL.

The chain uses TRBV6-5 and TRBJ2-7; D unclear. The CDR3 has 16 residues. Germline assignment: CDR1 MNHEY and CDR2 SVGAGI. V was cut by 4 bases and J by 0 bases, with 16 bases left in between. The CDR3: CASSLSFFSLSYEQYF. The CDR3 DNA is TGTGCCAGCAGTTTGTCTTTCTTCAGCCTCTCCTACGAGCAGTACTTC.

The rearrangement joins TRBV6-5 to TRBJ2-3; D possibly corresponds to TRBD1 (6 bases). This CDR3 has 11 residues. V was pared by 6 bases and J by 6 bases, with 7 bases between. The germline V gene has CDR1 MNHEY and CDR2 SVGAGI. Written as DNA, the CDR3 is TGTGCCAGCAGCACAGGGGATACGCAGTATTTT. Translated: CASSTGDTQYF.

The rearrangement joins TRBV6-1 to TRBJ2-1; no reliable D call. This CDR3 has 14 residues. Trimming removed 5 bases from V and 2 bases from J, with 10 bases in between. Per the germline V gene, CDR1 is MNHNS and CDR2 is SASEGT. In DNA form, the CDR3 reads TGTGCCAGCAGTCCCTCAGGCCCCTACAATGAGCAGTTCTTC. This translates into CASSPSGPYNEQFF.

This chain joins TRBV7-8 and TRBJ2-7; D unresolved. Germline CDR1 is SGHVS and CDR2 is FQNEAQ. V lost 5 bases to trimming and J lost 2 bases, with 19 bases between them. The CDR3 runs 16 residues. The CDR3 reads CASSPRQDGPAYEQYF. Here the CDR3 DNA reads TGTGCCAGCAGCCCGCGGCAAGACGGACCAGCCTACGAGCAGTACTTC.

The chain combines TRBV30 with TRBJ2-1; no clear D gene. The CDR3 has 12 residues. From germline, CDR1 is GTSNPN and CDR2 SVGIG (reference sequence). Trimming removed 4 bases from V and 0 bases from J, with 4 bases in between. The CDR3 reads CAWTDSYNEQFF. In DNA form, the CDR3 reads TGTGCCTGGACGGACTCCTACAATGAGCAGTTCTTC.

This sequence joins TRBV10-3 and TRBJ2-7, with 14 bases that match TRBD2. The CDR3 is 15 amino acids. J lost 4 bases, V lost 5 bases, and 4 bases had no gene match. Germline V lookup: CDR1 ENHRY, CDR2 SYGVKD. CDR3 DNA sequence: TGTGCCATCAGTCAGGGACTAGCGGGAGAGTACGAGCAGTACGTC. Amino acids: CAISQGLAGEYEQYV.

The CDR3 region has the DNA TGTGCCAGCAGCCAACTACGACAGGGGACTCTAGCCAAAAACATTCAGTACTTC. This encodes CASSQLRQGTLAKNIQYF. The chain combines TRBV5-6 with TRBJ2-4, with 8 positions matching TRBD1. J gave up 0 bases and V 4 bases, and 12 bases lay outside the gene matches. This CDR3 is 18 amino acids long. From germline, CDR1 is SGHDT and CDR2 YYEEEE. The complete variable domain, with remaining parts taken from reference TRBV5-6 and TRBJ2-4, reads DAGVTQSPTHLIKTRGQQVTLRCSPKSGHDTVSWYQQALGQGPQFIFQYYEEEERQRGNFPDRFSGHQFPNYSSELNVNALLLGDSALYLCASSQLRQGTLAKNIQYFGAGTRLSVL.

This clone was detected only a few times. The CDR3 reads CASSVAGSGSIAGELFF. CDR3 sequence (DNA): TGTGCCAGCAGCGTAGCGGGTAGCGGGAGTATCGCCGGGGAGCTGTTTTTT. The chain recombines TRBV9 with TRBJ2-2; 9 nucleotides line up with TRBD2. Germline CDR1 is SGDLS and CDR2 is YYNGEE. V lost 0 bases and J lost 6; bases outside the gene matches: 9. This CDR3 comprises 17 residues.

The chain links TRBV7-2 to TRBJ2-7, with D uncertain. V was trimmed by 4 bases and J by 6 bases, leaving 7 bases between them. The germline V gene encodes CDR1 SGHTA and CDR2 FQGNSA. This CDR3 has 11 amino acids. For the CDR3, the DNA is TGTGCCAGCAGCTCGGGTAGCGAGCAGTACTTC. Amino acids: CASSSGSEQYF.

The chain uses TRBV7-2 and TRBJ2-7; 10 nucleotides match TRBD2. V shed 1 base, J shed 7 bases, and the junction held 4 bases outside the gene matches. The V gene's germline CDR1 is SGHTA and CDR2 FQGNSA. This CDR3 comprises 14 residues. The CDR3 coding sequence is TGTGCCAGCAGCTTAGGTCTACTAGCGGGAGAGCAGTACTTC. Protein sequence: CASSLGLLAGEQYF.